The source of this T cell receptor (beta chain) is a study of OX40 agonist ivuxolimab in advanced cancers. Study as a whole: The study reported partial responses in three patients: one hepatocellular carcinoma, two cutaneous melanoma. Broader study findings: With doses of 0.1 to 3.0 mg/kg, CD4+ and CD8+ blood T cells had undergone clonal expansion by week 6. Expansion of clones was among the lowest in partial responders at 0.1-3.0 mg/kg.

Comment on this clone: Antigen: not known.

Sequencing was performed with immunoSEQ multiplex PCR; in TCRdb, only in-frame clones are kept and a portion is missing. The repertoire includes about 100,000 clones, under 95% of them detected once, and around 3% sits in the top ten. J lost 4 bases, V lost 3 bases, and 2 bases had no gene match. This CDR3 spans 13 amino acids. Germline V lookup: CDR1 SGHRS, CDR2 YFSETQ. The V call is TRBV5-1, the J call TRBJ2-7; 9 bases line up with TRBD1. The sample in question was CD4+ or CD8+ T cells sorted from blood, obtained in a trial of the OX40 agonist ivuxolimab. This receptor was taken from an adult with an advanced solid tumor such as melanoma, head and neck, liver or kidney cancer. DNA of the CDR3: TGCGCCAGCAGCTCAGGACAGGGGTACGAGCAGTACTTC. Translation: CASSSGQGYEQYF.